These 29 T cell receptor beta chains were all obtained from the same sample, sequenced in a study of blood T cell repertoires in COVID-19. The repertoire was sequenced with immunoSEQ multiplex PCR; TCRdb's copy has only in-frame clones and lacks some. The sample lists some 75,000 clones; around nine tenths were seen once. What was sequenced was peripheral blood. The receptor source for this set is a man between 60 and 75 years old with acute or convalescent COVID-19.

This chain uses TRBV5-1 with TRBJ2-6, with D perhaps matching TRBD2 (5 bases). V lost 4 bases to trimming and J lost 0 bases, with 5 bases between them. The CDR3 sequence is 14 residues long. Germline lookup yields CDR1 SGHRS and CDR2 YFSETQ. CDR3 in DNA: TGCGCCAGCAGCGAGGGCTCTGGGGCCAACGTCCTGACTTTC. It codes for CASSEGSGANVLTF.

The chain joins TRBV5-1 to TRBJ2-1; 7 bases match TRBD2. From germline, CDR1 is SGHRS and CDR2 YFSETQ. This CDR3 is 14 amino acids long. V lost 4 bases and J lost 7; bases outside the gene matches: 8. The CDR3 loop is CASSPQLARNEQFF. Here the CDR3 DNA reads TGCGCCAGCAGCCCGCAACTAGCGAGAAATGAGCAGTTCTTC.

This rearrangement joins TRBV5-1 to TRBJ1-1, with D hard to call. Per germline, CDR1 SGHRS and CDR2 YFSETQ. The length of the CDR3 is 14 residues. V lost 1 base, J lost 7 bases, and 14 bases lay in between. CDR3 DNA sequence: TGCGCCAGCAGCTTGCGGTCCGATGAGAGTGAAGCTTTCTTT. This codes for CASSLRSDESEAFF. Drawing the rest from reference TRBV5-1 and TRBJ1-1, the complete variable domain is KAGVTQTPRYLIKTRGQQVTLSCSPISGHRSVSWYQQTPGQGLQFLFEYFSETQRNKGNFPGRFSGRQFSNSRSEMNVSTLELGDSALYLCASSLRSDESEAFFGQGTRLTVV.

The chain recombines TRBV4-2 with TRBJ2-1; 9 bases fit TRBD2. V lost 4 bases, J lost 0 bases, and 10 bases stayed unmatched. Per the germline V gene, CDR1 is LGHNA and CDR2 is YNFKEQ. This CDR3 comprises 18 residues. The CDR3 region has the DNA TGTGCCAGCAGCCCGATAGCGGGGGACCTTGCCTCCTACAATGAGCAGTTCTTC. It is translated as CASSPIAGDLASYNEQFF.

This chain connects TRBV7-9 to TRBJ2-1; 9 bases align to TRBD1. Trimming took 5 bases from V and 8 from J; bases not matched to a gene: 10. This CDR3 comprises 15 residues. Germline loops: CDR1 SEHNR, CDR2 FQNEAQ (reference sequence). The CDR3 bases are TGTGCCAGCAGCGCCTCCGGGACAGGGACACATGAGCAGTTCTTC. This sequence encodes CASSASGTGTHEQFF.

The CDR3 nucleotides read TGTGCCACCGGCGGCGCCCGGGGGGAGACCCAGTACTTC. As protein: CATGGARGETQYF. The chain joins TRBV24-1 to TRBJ2-5; tentatively, D is TRBD2 (6 bases). Trimming left V 9 bases short and J 5 bases short, with 15 bases between. The length of the CDR3 is 13 residues. Germline V gene sequence: CDR1 KGHDR, CDR2 SFDVKD.

The chain uses TRBV10-3 and TRBJ1-2; possibly TRBD1 for D (5 bases). The CDR3 sequence is 13 residues long. Trimming shortened V by 3 bases and J by 8 bases, and 13 bases separated the two germline ends. Per germline, CDR1 ENHRY and CDR2 SYGVKD. This CDR3 reads CAISDQGSDGYTF. CDR3 DNA: TGTGCCATCAGTGATCAGGGCTCCGACGGCTACACCTTC.

Note on this clone: Germline is not matched at one junction end, which may reflect a read error. This CDR3 is CASSFGLAPNF. The CDR3 DNA follows: TGTGCCAGCAGCTTTGGACTAGCGCCTAACTTC. The genes are TRBV7-2 and TRBJ2-7; the match to TRBD2 covers 9 bases. The CDR3 spans 11 residues. Per the germline V gene, CDR1 is SGHTA and CDR2 is FQGNSA.

The V gene is TRBV21-1, the J gene TRBJ2-2; TRBD2, the table's D call, was not compared with the DNA. TRBV21-1 counts as a pseudogene. This CDR3 is built from 16 residues. CDR3 in amino acids: CASSKALGPNTGELFF. CDR3 in DNA: TGTGCCAGCAGCAAAGCGCTCGGTCCTAACACCGGGGAGCTGTTTTTT.

The J gene is TRBJ1-4, the V gene TRBV5-1; possibly TRBD1 for D (5 bases). The CDR3 runs 15 residues. Germline V gene lookup returns CDR1 SGHRS and CDR2 YFSETQ. Trimming took off 7 bases at V and 5 bases at J, with 18 bases between the two ends. DNA of the CDR3: TGCGCCAGCGCCTCCTCCGGAGACAGAAATGAAAAACTGTTTTTT. Translated: CASASSGDRNEKLFF.

V gene TRBV5-1 combines with J gene TRBJ2-7; TRBD2 is a possible D gene (6 bases). Germline CDR1 and CDR2: SGHRS and YFSETQ. CDR3 length: 16 residues. The germline V and J ends were trimmed by 0 bases and 0 bases, with 13 bases remaining between them. The CDR3 DNA reads as TGCGCCAGCAGCTTGGAGGGCGGGCGGGGCTCCTACGAGCAGTACTTC. It encodes CASSLEGGRGSYEQYF.

This rearrangement joins TRBV5-1 to TRBJ2-7; 8 bases line up with TRBD1. Trimming removed 3 bases from V and 4 bases from J; junction bases left unmatched: 9. In germline, CDR1 is SGHRS, CDR2 YFSETQ. This CDR3 has 15 amino acids. This CDR3 reads CASSSDGQGAYEQYF. The CDR3 nucleotides are TGCGCCAGCAGCTCGGATGGACAGGGAGCTTACGAGCAGTACTTC.

The rearrangement uses TRBV19 and TRBJ1-2; D is possibly TRBD1 (6 bases). CDR1 and CDR2 from the germline V gene are LNHDA and SQIVND (reference sequence). The CDR3 extends over 14 amino acids. Trimming took 0 bases from V and 4 from J, leaving 9 bases between them. CDR3 amino acids: CASSIDSGAYGYTF. The CDR3 DNA sequence: TGTGCCAGTAGTATAGATTCAGGGGCCTATGGCTACACCTTC. The full variable domain, in which reference TRBV19 and TRBJ1-2 provide the parts outside the CDR3, is DGGITQSPKYLFRKEGQNVTLSCEQNLNHDAMYWYRQDPGQGLRLIYYSQIVNDFQKGDIAEGYSVSREKKESFPLTVTSAQKNPTAFYLCASSIDSGAYGYTFGSGTRLTVV.

This clone was found a few times. The chain combines TRBV11-2 with TRBJ1-3; TRBD1 might be the D (6 bases). Germline V lookup: CDR1 SGHAT, CDR2 FQNNGV. With 1 base removed from V and 4 bases from J, the gap between germline ends came to 14 bases. The CDR3 totals 16 residues. CDR3 DNA: TGTGCCAGCAGCTTAGCAACAGGGCGAAGGGGAAACACCATATATTTT. Its protein is CASSLATGRRGNTIYF.

The V gene is TRBV11-2, the J gene TRBJ1-6; no clear D gene. Germline CDR1 and CDR2: SGHAT and FQNNGV. This CDR3 has 13 residues. Trimming pared 3 bases from V and 7 bases from J, leaving 7 bases between. The CDR3 nucleotides read TGTGCCAGCAGCTTCGGGGTAAATTCACCCCTCCACTTT. Translating it yields CASSFGVNSPLHF.

The CDR3 here is CASSYGGSTNEKLFF. The CDR3 bases are TGTGCCAGCAGTTATGGGGGCTCAACTAATGAAAAACTGTTTTTT. This chain links TRBV6-5 with TRBJ1-4, with TRBD1 as a possible D gene (6 bases). The V gene's germline CDR1 is MNHEY and CDR2 SVGAGI. The germline V and J ends were trimmed by 3 bases and 0 bases, with 8 bases remaining between them. This CDR3 has 15 residues.

This chain uses TRBV5-1 with TRBJ2-1, with 7 bases matching TRBD2. The germline V gene encodes CDR1 SGHRS and CDR2 YFSETQ. Germline trimming cut 1 base from V and 9 bases from J; bases unmatched to any gene: 10. CDR3 length: 15 amino acids. CDR3 DNA sequence: TGCGCCAGCAGCTTGTCGAGTGGCGGGGGTCCTGAGCAGTTCTTC. It encodes CASSLSSGGGPEQFF.

This clone was found a few times. This rearrangement joins TRBV19 to TRBJ1-5; no definite D call. Germline CDR1 reads LNHDA; CDR2 reads SQIVND (reference sequence). The CDR3 contains 12 residues. Between the trimmed V and J ends, which lost 4 bases and 11 bases, there was a span of 12 bases. This CDR3 is CASSNPLSSQHF. For the CDR3, the DNA is TGTGCCAGTAGTAATCCCCTATCGTCCCAGCATTTT.

The chain has TRBV18 and TRBJ1-1; D is possibly TRBD1 (5 bases). The germline gives CDR1 KGHSH, CDR2 LQKENI. V was pared by 2 bases and J by 1 base, with 8 bases between. This CDR3 region has 14 residues. The CDR3, as DNA: TGTGCCAGCTCACCATCCACAGGGAACACTGAAGCTTTCTTT. Its protein is CASSPSTGNTEAFF.

This sequence joins TRBV5-1 and TRBJ2-2, with 14 bases identical to TRBD2. Losses at the gene ends were 4 bases for V and 7 bases for J; bases not matched to a gene: 6. CDR1 and CDR2 from the germline V gene are SGHRS and YFSETQ. The CDR3 runs 16 residues. The CDR3 DNA sequence: TGCGCCAGCAGCCCGGGACTAGCGGGAGTGATCGGGGAGCTGTTTTTT. Its protein is CASSPGLAGVIGELFF. Full variable domain (rest looked up from reference TRBV5-1 and TRBJ2-2): KAGVTQTPRYLIKTRGQQVTLSCSPISGHRSVSWYQQTPGQGLQFLFEYFSETQRNKGNFPGRFSGRQFSNSRSEMNVSTLELGDSALYLCASSPGLAGVIGELFFGEGSRLTVL.

The CDR3 nucleotides read TGTGCCATCGGGGGGGGAGCAACTAATGAAAAACTGTTTTTT. Its protein product is CAIGGGATNEKLFF. The chain combines TRBV10-3 with TRBJ1-4, with D possibly being TRBD1 (5 bases). The germline V and J ends were trimmed by 8 bases and 0 bases, with 10 bases remaining between them. This CDR3 has 14 amino acids. Per the germline V gene, CDR1 is ENHRY and CDR2 is SYGVKD.

This chain links TRBV28 with TRBJ2-5, with TRBD2 matching over 9 bases. Germline-derived CDR1 and CDR2 are MDHEN and SYDVKM. The ends lost 5 bases at V and 5 bases at J; junction bases unmatched: 15. The CDR3 covers 17 residues. The CDR3 DNA sequence: TGTGCCAGCAGTGCGATCAGGAGCGGGGGGCCGGGGGAGACCCAGTACTTC. Residues: CASSAIRSGGPGETQYF.

This sequence joins TRBV2 and TRBJ1-2; D perhaps matches TRBD1 (6 bases). CDR1 is SNHLY and CDR2 is FYNNEI in the germline V gene. The CDR3 covers 12 residues. The germline V and J ends were trimmed by 8 bases and 4 bases, with 11 bases remaining between them. The CDR3 is CASSRDTYGYTF. DNA of the CDR3: TGTGCCAGCTCCCGGGACACCTATGGCTACACCTTC.

The rearrangement uses TRBV9 and TRBJ1-1, with D perhaps TRBD1 (6 bases). Between the trimmed V and J ends, which lost 0 bases and 1 base, there was a span of 7 bases. The CDR3 covers 14 residues. The V gene's germline CDR1 is SGDLS and CDR2 YYNGEE. CDR3 protein: CASSVAGANTEAFF. Written as DNA, the CDR3 is TGTGCCAGCAGCGTAGCAGGGGCGAACACTGAAGCTTTCTTT.

This sequence joins TRBV24-1 and TRBJ1-4; D is unresolved. CDR1 KGHDR and CDR2 SFDVKD come from the germline V gene. V lost 2 bases, J lost 4 bases, and 4 bases lay in between. The CDR3 runs 13 residues. For the CDR3, the DNA is TGTGCCACCAGTGATTCAAATAATGAAAAACTGTTTTTT. It is translated as CATSDSNNEKLFF.

This sequence joins TRBV30 and TRBJ2-5; the match to TRBD2 covers 9 bases. Germline loops: CDR1 GTSNPN, CDR2 SVGIG (reference sequence). Trimming at V came to 3 bases and at J to 4 bases, leaving 9 bases not matched to a gene. The CDR3 totals 15 residues. CDR3 amino acids: CAWRKGLANRETQYF. CDR3 nucleotides: TGTGCCTGGAGGAAGGGACTAGCTAATCGAGAGACCCAGTACTTC.

This chain joins TRBV5-4 and TRBJ2-5; 10 nucleotides line up with TRBD1. The germline gives CDR1 SGHNT, CDR2 YYREEE (reference sequence). V lost 4 bases and J lost 4; bases outside the gene matches: 10. The length of the CDR3 is 16 residues. The DNA for the CDR3 is TGTGCCAGCAGCGCCTCGACAGGGGGCGAAGGAGAGACCCAGTACTTC. Translation gives CASSASTGGEGETQYF.

The chain uses TRBV2 and TRBJ1-5, with 9 bases lining up with TRBD1. Trimming cost V 5 bases and J 9 bases; bases outside gene matches: 5. The germline CDR1 and CDR2 sequences are SNHLY and FYNNEI. This CDR3 comprises 13 residues. CDR3 residues: CASSSTGGMPQHF. The DNA for the CDR3 is TGTGCCAGCAGTAGCACAGGGGGCATGCCCCAGCATTTT.

The chain couples TRBV27 to TRBJ2-7, with TRBD2 as a possible D gene (6 bases). This CDR3 spans 13 amino acids. V shed 3 bases and J shed 2 bases, with 8 bases lying between them. CDR1 and CDR2 (germline): MNHEY, SMNVEV (reference sequence). The CDR3 sequence is CASSFGRAYEQYF. The CDR3 DNA follows: TGTGCCAGCAGTTTCGGGAGAGCCTACGAGCAGTACTTC.